The T cell receptor beta chain under discussion was sequenced for a study of cytomegalovirus exposure and HLA in healthy donors. About the research overall: A preliminary data release comprised roughly 80 million unique TCRs obtained from HLA-typed donors. General study points: Trimming of TCR beta V- and J-genes showed a link, identified in a later analysis, to a missense DCLRE1C variant.

PCR employed 60 Vbeta and 13 Jbeta primers. The repertoire was sequenced with immunoSEQ multiplex PCR; TCRdb's copy has only in-frame clones and lacks some. The repertoire holds more than 150,000 clones, with roughly 87% as singletons. The CDR3 is 17 amino acids. CDR1 SEHNR and CDR2 FQNEAQ come from the germline V gene (reference sequence). V was pared by 5 bases and J by 2 bases, with 10 bases of the junction left unmatched. A note on this clone: Its antigen remains unidentified.

V gene TRBV7-9 combines with J gene TRBJ2-3; TRBD2 matches 10 bases. The receptor was derived from a girl under three years old in good health and CMV-seronegative. The sample taken for sequencing was PBMCs. CDR3 sequence (DNA): TGTGCCAGCAGCACCCAGAGCGGGAGGGCTTCCACAGATACGCAGTATTTT. It translates to CASSTQSGRASTDTQYF.